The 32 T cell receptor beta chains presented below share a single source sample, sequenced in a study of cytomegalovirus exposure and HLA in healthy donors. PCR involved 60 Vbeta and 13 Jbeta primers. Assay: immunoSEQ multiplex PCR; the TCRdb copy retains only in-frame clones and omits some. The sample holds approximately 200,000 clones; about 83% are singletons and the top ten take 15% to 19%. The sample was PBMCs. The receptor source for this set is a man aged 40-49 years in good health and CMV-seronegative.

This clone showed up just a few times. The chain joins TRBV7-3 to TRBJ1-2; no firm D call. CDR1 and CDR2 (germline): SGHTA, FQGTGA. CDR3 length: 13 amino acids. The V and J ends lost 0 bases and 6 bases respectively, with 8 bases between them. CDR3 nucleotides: TGTGCCAGCAGCTTAACCGGGTCGAATGGCTACACCTTC. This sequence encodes CASSLTGSNGYTF. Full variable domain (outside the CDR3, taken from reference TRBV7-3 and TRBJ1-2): GAGVSQTPSNKVTEKGKYVELRCDPISGHTALYWYRQSLGQGPEFLIYFQGTGAADDSGLPNDRFFAVRPEGSVSTLKIQRTERGDSAVYLCASSLTGSNGYTFGSGTRLTVV.

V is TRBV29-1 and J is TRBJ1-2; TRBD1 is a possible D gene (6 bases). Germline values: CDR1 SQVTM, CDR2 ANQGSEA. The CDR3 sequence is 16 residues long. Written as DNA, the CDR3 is TGCAGTGCTTGGGGGGGGCCGCTAATCACTAACTATGGCTACACCTTC. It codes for CSAWGGPLITNYGYTF.

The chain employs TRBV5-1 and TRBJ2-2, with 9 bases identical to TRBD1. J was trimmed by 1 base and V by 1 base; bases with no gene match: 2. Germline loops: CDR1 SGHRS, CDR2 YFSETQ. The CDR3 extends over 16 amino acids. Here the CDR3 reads CASSLRGQGNTGELFF. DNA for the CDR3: TGCGCCAGCAGCTTGAGGGGACAGGGGAACACCGGGGAGCTGTTTTTT.

The CDR3 DNA reads TGCGCCAGCAGCCAGACAGTGGGGACAGATACGCAGTATTTT. It specifies CASSQTVGTDTQYF. The V gene is TRBV5-1, the J gene TRBJ2-3, with a possible D match to TRBD1 (5 bases). Germline CDR1 SGHRS, CDR2 YFSETQ. CDR3 length equals 14 residues. The V gene lost 4 bases and the J gene lost 3 bases, with 12 bases spanning the gap.

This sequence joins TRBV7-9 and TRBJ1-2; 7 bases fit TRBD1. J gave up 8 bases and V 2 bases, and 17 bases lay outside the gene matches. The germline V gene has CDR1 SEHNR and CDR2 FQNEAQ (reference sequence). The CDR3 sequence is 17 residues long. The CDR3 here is CASSLYPRRGGMGGYTF. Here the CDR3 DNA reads TGTGCCAGCAGCTTATATCCCCGTCGAGGGGGCATGGGGGGCTACACCTTC.

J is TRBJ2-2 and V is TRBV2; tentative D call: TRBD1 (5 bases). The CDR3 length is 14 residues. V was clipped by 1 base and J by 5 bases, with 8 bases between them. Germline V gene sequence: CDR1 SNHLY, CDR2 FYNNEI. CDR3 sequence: CASSEVRGTGELFF. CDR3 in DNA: TGTGCCAGCAGTGAAGTAAGGGGTACCGGGGAGCTGTTTTTT.

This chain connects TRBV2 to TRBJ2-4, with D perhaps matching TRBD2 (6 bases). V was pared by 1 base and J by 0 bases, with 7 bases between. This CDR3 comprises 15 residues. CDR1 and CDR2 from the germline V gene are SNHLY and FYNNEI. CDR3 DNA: TGTGCCAGCAGTGAAGGGGGGGTAGCCAAAAACATTCAGTACTTC. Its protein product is CASSEGGVAKNIQYF.

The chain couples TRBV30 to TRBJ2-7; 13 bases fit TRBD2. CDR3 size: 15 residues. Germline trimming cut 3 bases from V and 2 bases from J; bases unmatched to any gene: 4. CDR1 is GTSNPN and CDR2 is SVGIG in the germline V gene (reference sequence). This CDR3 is CAWSGGLAGAYEQYF. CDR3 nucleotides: TGTGCCTGGAGCGGTGGACTAGCGGGGGCCTACGAGCAGTACTTC.

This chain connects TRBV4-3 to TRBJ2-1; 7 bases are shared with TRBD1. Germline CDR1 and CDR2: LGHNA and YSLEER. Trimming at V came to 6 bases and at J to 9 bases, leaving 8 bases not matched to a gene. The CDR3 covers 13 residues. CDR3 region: CASRATGAAEQFF. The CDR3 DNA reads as TGCGCCAGCAGAGCTACAGGGGCGGCTGAGCAGTTCTTC.

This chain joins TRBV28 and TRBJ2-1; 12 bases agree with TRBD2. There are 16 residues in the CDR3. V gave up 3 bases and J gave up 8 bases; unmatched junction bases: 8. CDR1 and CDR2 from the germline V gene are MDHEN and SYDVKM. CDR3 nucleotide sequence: TGTGCCAGCAGTTTTCCGACTAGCGGGAGAGCTGATGAGCAGTTCTTC. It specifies CASSFPTSGRADEQFF.

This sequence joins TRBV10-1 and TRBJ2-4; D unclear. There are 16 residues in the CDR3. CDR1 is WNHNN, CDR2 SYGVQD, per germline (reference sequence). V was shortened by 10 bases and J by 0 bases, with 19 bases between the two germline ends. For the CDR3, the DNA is TGCGCCACCACCAGTTACGGTAGACTAGCCAAAAACATTCAGTACTTC. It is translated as CATTSYGRLAKNIQYF.

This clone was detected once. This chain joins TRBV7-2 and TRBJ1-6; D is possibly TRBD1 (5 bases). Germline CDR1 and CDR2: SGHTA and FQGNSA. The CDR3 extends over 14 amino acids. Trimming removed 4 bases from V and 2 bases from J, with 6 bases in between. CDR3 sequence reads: CASSSQAYNSPLHF. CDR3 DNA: TGTGCCAGCAGCTCACAGGCCTATAATTCACCCCTCCACTTT.

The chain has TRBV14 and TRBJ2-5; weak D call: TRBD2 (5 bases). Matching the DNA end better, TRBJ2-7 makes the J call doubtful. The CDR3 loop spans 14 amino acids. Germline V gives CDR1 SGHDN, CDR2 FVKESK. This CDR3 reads CASSRETPGNEQYF. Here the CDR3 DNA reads TGTGCCAGCAGCCGGGAGACTCCGGGGAACGAGCAGTACTTC.

The CDR3, as DNA: TGTGCCAGCAGGCCCGGGACAGGAGATCAGCCCCAGCATTTT. Translated, it gives CASRPGTGDQPQHF. The gene calls are TRBV6-1 and TRBJ1-5, with TRBD1 matching over 8 bases. Germline-derived CDR1 and CDR2 are MNHNS and SASEGT. The CDR3 spans 14 residues. J was trimmed by 5 bases and V by 6 bases; bases with no gene match: 6.

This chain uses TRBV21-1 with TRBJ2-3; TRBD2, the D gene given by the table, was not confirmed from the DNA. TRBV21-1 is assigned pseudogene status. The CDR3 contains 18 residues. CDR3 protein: CASSKLAGGSPSTDTQYF. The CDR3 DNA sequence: TGTGCCAGCAGCAAACTAGCGGGAGGGTCCCCTAGCACAGATACGCAGTATTTT.

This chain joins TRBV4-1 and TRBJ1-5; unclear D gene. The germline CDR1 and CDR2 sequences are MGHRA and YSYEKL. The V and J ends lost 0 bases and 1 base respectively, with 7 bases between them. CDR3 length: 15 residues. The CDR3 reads CASSQEYGSNQPQHF. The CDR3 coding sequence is TGCGCCAGCAGCCAAGAATACGGGAGCAATCAGCCCCAGCATTTT.

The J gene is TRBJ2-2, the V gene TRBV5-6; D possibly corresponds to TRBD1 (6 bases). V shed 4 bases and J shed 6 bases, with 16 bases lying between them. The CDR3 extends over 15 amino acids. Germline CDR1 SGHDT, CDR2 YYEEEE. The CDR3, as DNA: TGTGCCAGCAGCGAAAATACAGGGATCGCCGGGGAGCTGTTTTTT. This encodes CASSENTGIAGELFF.

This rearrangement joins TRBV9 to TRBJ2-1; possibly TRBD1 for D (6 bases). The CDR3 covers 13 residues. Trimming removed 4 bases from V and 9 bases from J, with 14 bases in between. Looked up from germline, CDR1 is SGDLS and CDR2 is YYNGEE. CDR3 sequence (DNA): TGTGCCAGCAGCTTTACCGGGACACCTGAGCAGTTCTTC. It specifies CASSFTGTPEQFF.

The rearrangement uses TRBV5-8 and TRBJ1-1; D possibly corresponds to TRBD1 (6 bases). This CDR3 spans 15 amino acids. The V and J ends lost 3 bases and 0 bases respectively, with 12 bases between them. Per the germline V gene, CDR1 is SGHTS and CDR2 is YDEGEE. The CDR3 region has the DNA TGTGCCAGCAGCTCCTCCAGGGGCTTGAACACTGAAGCTTTCTTT. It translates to CASSSSRGLNTEAFF.

The CDR3 nucleotides are TGCGCCAGCAGCCCCTATCGAAGGGGAGGAGACTACACCTTC. It specifies CASSPYRRGGDYTF. The rearrangement uses TRBV4-1 and TRBJ1-2, with a possible D match to TRBD1 (5 bases). Looked up from germline, CDR1 is MGHRA and CDR2 is YSYEKL. The CDR3 sequence is 14 residues long. The ends were cut back, 4 bases at V and 10 bases at J, with 19 bases in the middle.

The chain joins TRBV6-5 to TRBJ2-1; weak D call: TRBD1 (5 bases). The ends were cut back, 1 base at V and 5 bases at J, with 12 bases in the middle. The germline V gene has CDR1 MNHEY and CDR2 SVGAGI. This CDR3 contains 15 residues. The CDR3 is CASSYFKGIDNEQFF. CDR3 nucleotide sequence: TGTGCCAGCAGTTACTTCAAGGGGATCGACAATGAGCAGTTCTTC.

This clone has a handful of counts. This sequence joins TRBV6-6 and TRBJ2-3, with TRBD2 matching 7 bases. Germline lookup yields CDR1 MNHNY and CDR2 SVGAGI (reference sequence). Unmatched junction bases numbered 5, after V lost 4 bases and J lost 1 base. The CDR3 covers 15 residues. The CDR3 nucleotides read TGTGCCAGCAGTTCCATGGCGGGGGGCACAGATACGCAGTATTTT. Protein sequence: CASSSMAGGTDTQYF.

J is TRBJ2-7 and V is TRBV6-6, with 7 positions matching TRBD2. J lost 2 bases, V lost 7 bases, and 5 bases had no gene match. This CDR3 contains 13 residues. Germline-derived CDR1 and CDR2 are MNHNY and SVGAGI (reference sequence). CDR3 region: CASTGGLTYEQYF. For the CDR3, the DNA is TGTGCCAGCACGGGGGGATTGACCTACGAGCAGTACTTC.

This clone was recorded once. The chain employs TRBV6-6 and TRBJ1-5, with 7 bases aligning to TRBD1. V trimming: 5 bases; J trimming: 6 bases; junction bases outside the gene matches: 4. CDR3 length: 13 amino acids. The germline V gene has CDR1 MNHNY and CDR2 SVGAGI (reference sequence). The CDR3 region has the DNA TGTGCCAGCAGTGGGACAGCGGGTCAGCCCCAGCATTTT. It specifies CASSGTAGQPQHF.

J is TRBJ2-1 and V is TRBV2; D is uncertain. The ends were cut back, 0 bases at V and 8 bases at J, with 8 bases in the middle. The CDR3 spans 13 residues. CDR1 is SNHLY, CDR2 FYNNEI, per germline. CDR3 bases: TGTGCCAGCAGTGAAGCCCCCTCGTATGAGCAGTTCTTC. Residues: CASSEAPSYEQFF.

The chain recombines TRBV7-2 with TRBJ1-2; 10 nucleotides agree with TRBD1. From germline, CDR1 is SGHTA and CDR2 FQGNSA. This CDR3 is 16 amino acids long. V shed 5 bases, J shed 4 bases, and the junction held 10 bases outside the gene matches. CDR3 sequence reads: CASSLFIGQGGYGYTF. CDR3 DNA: TGTGCCAGCAGCCTTTTTATAGGACAGGGGGGCTATGGCTACACCTTC.

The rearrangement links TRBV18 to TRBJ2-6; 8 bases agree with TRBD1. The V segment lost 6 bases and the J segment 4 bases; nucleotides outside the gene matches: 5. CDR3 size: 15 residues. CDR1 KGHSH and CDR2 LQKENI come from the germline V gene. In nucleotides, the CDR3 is TGTGCCAGCTCGCAACAGGGGGTCGGGGCCAACGTCCTGACTTTC. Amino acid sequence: CASSQQGVGANVLTF.

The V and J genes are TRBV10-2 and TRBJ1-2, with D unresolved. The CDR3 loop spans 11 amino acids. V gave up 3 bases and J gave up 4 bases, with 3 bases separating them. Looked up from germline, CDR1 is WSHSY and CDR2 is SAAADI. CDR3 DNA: TGCGCCAGCAGTGAAGCCTATGGCTACACCTTC. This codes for CASSEAYGYTF.

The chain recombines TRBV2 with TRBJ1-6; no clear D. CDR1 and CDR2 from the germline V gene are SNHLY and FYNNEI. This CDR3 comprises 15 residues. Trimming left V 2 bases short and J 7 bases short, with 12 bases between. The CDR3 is CASSEQLGWNSPLHF. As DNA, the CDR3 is TGTGCCAGCAGTGAACAACTAGGGTGGAATTCACCCCTCCACTTT. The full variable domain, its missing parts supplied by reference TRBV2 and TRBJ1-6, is EPEVTQTPSHQVTQMGQEVILRCVPISNHLYFYWYRQILGQKVEFLVSFYNNEISEKSEIFDDQFSVERPDGSNFTLKIRSTKLEDSAMYFCASSEQLGWNSPLHFGNGTRLTVT.

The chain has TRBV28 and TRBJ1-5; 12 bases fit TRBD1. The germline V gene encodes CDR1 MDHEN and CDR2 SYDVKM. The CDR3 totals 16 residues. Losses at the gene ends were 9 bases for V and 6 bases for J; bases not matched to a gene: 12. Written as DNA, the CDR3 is TGTGCCAGTTCCCCACGGGACAGGGGGCCCGGTCAGCCCCAGCATTTT. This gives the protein CASSPRDRGPGQPQHF. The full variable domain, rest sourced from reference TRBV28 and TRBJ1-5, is DVKVTQSSRYLVKRTGEKVFLECVQDMDHENMFWYRQDPGLGLRLIYFSYDVKMKEKGDIPEGYSVSREKKERFSLILESASTNQTSMYLCASSPRDRGPGQPQHFGDGTRLSIL.

CDR3 in amino acids: CASSKAGITDTQYF. The CDR3 nucleotides are TGTGCCAGCAGTAAAGCGGGGATCACAGATACGCAGTATTTT. This chain uses TRBV28 with TRBJ2-3, with 7 bases matching TRBD2. From germline, CDR1 is MDHEN and CDR2 SYDVKM. V lost 5 bases, J lost 2 bases, and 4 bases stayed unmatched. The CDR3 has 14 amino acids.

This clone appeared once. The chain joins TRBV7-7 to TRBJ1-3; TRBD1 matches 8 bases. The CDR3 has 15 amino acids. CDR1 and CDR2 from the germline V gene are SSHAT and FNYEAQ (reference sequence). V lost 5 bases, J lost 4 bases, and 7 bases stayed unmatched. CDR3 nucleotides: TGTGCCAGCAGCAAAGACAGGGGTCCGGGAAACACCATATATTTT. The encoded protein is CASSKDRGPGNTIYF.